Sequencing of this TCR beta chain was carried out in a study of Graves' ophthalmopathy and Graves' hyperthyroidism. Germline CDR1 SGHVS, CDR2 FQNEAQ. The V and J ends lost 4 bases and 8 bases respectively, with 14 bases between them. The CDR3 is made up of 13 amino acids. The TCR beta CDR3 regions underwent amplification from RNA transcripts. Second-round multiplex PCR came after a first-round RT-PCR that employed HTBI primers. In TCRdb, the multiplex PCR reads were re-called with MiXCR into one record per CDR3 protein. The sample gives almost 750,000 distinct CDR3 sequences, roughly 41% of which show up once; approximately 43% is in the top ten. About this clonotype: A much larger clonotype is one base distant, so this may be a read error.

The sample taken for sequencing was peripheral blood. The chain couples TRBV7-8 to TRBJ1-1, with D possibly being TRBD1 (5 bases). This sequence was found in an adult man with Graves' ophthalmopathy. CDR3 sequence (DNA): TGTGCCAGCAGCTGGGGACGGACGGCGGAAGCTTTCTTT. Translated, it gives CASSWGRTAEAFF. The entire variable domain, with the rest obtained from reference TRBV7-8 and TRBJ1-1, is as follows: GAGVSQSPRYKVAKRGQDVALRCDPISGHVSLFWYQQALGQGPEFLTYFQNEAQLDKSGLPSDRFFAERPEGSVSTLKIQRTQQEDSAVYLCASSWGRTAEAFFGQGTRLTVV.